The 13 T cell receptor beta chains presented below share a single source sample, sequenced in a study of T cell repertoires in cytomegalovirus infection (dated by TCRdb to between 2018 and 2020). Instrument on record: Illumina HiSeq 1500. TCRdb trimmed the raw reads at Q25, called clones with MiXCR and kept productive beta chains. Here each entry gathers all rows of one CDR3 protein and keeps the most common genes and DNA. This sample gives a few hundred thousand distinct CDR3 sequences in total; about 25% of them show up just once. The ten largest clonotypes hold less than 15% of the sample. Sequenced: PBMCs. Receptors were obtained from a human donor in good health (CMV status not recorded). Some clones in this sample may be carry-over from other donors' samples.

The chain combines TRBV3-1 with TRBJ2-1; a possible D gene is TRBD1 (5 bases). V gave up 0 bases and J gave up 4 bases, with 10 bases separating them. CDR3 length: 15 amino acids. Germline CDR1 and CDR2: LGHDT and YNNKEL (reference sequence). The CDR3 is CASSQDHAGYNEQFF. Written as DNA, the CDR3 is TGTGCCAGCAGCCAAGACCATGCAGGGTACAATGAGCAGTTCTTC.

This clonotype was observed many times. The chain recombines TRBV7-2 with TRBJ2-3; TRBD1 matches at 8 bases. This CDR3 comprises 18 residues. The germline V gene has CDR1 SGHTA and CDR2 FQGNSA. Losses at the gene ends were 2 bases for V and 1 base for J; bases not matched to a gene: 11. The CDR3 coding sequence is TGTGCCAGCAGCTTACTGACAACCGGGACAGGTGGCACAGATACGCAGTATTTT. Translating gives CASSLLTTGTGGTDTQYF.

The chain couples TRBV12-3 or TRBV12-4 to TRBJ2-2; 7 bases align to TRBD1. The trim removed 6 bases at V and 4 bases at J, leaving 8 bases unmatched. There are 15 residues in the CDR3. CDR3 amino acids: CASSRTTGSTGELFF. CDR3 nucleotides: TGTGCCAGCAGCAGAACGACAGGGAGCACCGGGGAGCTGTTTTTT.

This clonotype was observed a few times. The CDR3 nucleotides are TGTGCCAGCAGCTCAAGGATGCGGGGGGTTGGCTACACCTTC. Translating it yields CASSSRMRGVGYTF. The chain recombines TRBV7-2 with TRBJ1-2; D may be TRBD1 (5 bases). The CDR3 is 14 residues long. Trimming pared 4 bases from V and 7 bases from J, leaving 16 bases between. Looked up from germline, CDR1 is SGHTA and CDR2 is FQGNSA.

The J gene is TRBJ2-1, the V gene TRBV28; no reliable D call. The V end was cut by 0 bases, the J end by 9 bases, with 9 bases between. The CDR3 has 13 residues. Per germline, CDR1 MDHEN and CDR2 SYDVKM. CDR3 in amino acids: CASSLWGMGEQFF. In DNA, the CDR3 is TGTGCCAGCAGTTTATGGGGGATGGGTGAGCAGTTCTTC.

This clonotype was detected many times. The gene calls are TRBV5-6 and TRBJ1-5; the D gene is possibly TRBD1 (5 bases). CDR3 length: 17 amino acids. Germline V CDR1 and CDR2: SGHDT, YYEEEE. Trimming removed 4 bases from V and 1 base from J, with 18 bases in between. In DNA form, the CDR3 reads TGTGCCAGCAGCCGTGGGGGGGTGGGGGGGAGCAATCAGCCCCAGCATTTT. Amino acid sequence: CASSRGGVGGSNQPQHF.

The chain links TRBV6-4 to TRBJ2-2; a possible D gene is TRBD2 (6 bases). Trimming pared 6 bases from V and 2 bases from J, leaving 13 bases between. Looked up from germline, CDR1 is MRHNA and CDR2 is SNTAGT. The CDR3 is made up of 15 amino acids. CDR3 protein: CASRELASNTGELFF. CDR3 DNA: TGTGCCAGCAGAGAGCTAGCGTCCAACACCGGGGAGCTGTTTTTT.

V gene TRBV6-2 or TRBV6-3 combines with J gene TRBJ2-7; D not resolved. The CDR3 is made up of 13 amino acids. Trimming pared 2 bases from V and 2 bases from J, leaving 7 bases between. Germline values: CDR1 MNHEY, CDR2 SVGEGT. CDR3 nucleotide sequence: TGTGCCAGCAGTTACGGGTTCCCCTACGAGCAGTACTTC. It codes for CASSYGFPYEQYF.

This clonotype was picked up a small number of times. This chain connects TRBV12-3 or TRBV12-4 to TRBJ2-3; D is perhaps TRBD2 (5 bases). Trimming took off 4 bases at V and 6 bases at J, with 23 bases between the two ends. The CDR3 spans 17 residues. CDR3 region: CASSYLGSRGVDDTQYF. The CDR3 DNA reads TGTGCCAGCAGTTACCTAGGTAGCCGGGGAGTGGATGATACGCAGTATTTT.

The V and J genes are TRBV7-9 and TRBJ1-1, with 11 bases matching TRBD1. Trimming at V came to 6 bases and at J to 11 bases, leaving 11 bases not matched to a gene. The CDR3 is 14 amino acids. Germline V gene data show CDR1 as SEHNR and CDR2 as FQNEAQ (reference sequence). The CDR3 nucleotides are TGTGCCAGCAGTCAGCGGACAGGGGGCGCCTCGGCTTTCTTT. As protein: CASSQRTGGASAFF.

This clonotype was observed a few times. V is TRBV12-3 or TRBV12-4 and J is TRBJ1-2; no clear D gene. This CDR3 spans 13 amino acids. The germline V and J ends were trimmed by 2 bases and 4 bases, with 8 bases remaining between them. This CDR3 is CASSLTQAYGYTF. In DNA, the CDR3 is TGTGCCAGCAGTTTAACTCAGGCCTATGGCTACACCTTC.

The chain recombines TRBV5-1 with TRBJ2-1; TRBD1 matches at 8 bases. With V trimmed by 2 bases and J by 5 bases, 12 bases remained unmatched. This CDR3 is built from 17 residues. CDR1 SGHRS and CDR2 YFSETQ come from the germline V gene. The CDR3 region is CASSFRTGPDGNNEQFF. The CDR3 DNA sequence: TGCGCCAGCAGCTTTCGGACAGGGCCTGATGGAAACAATGAGCAGTTCTTC. The full variable domain, its missing parts supplied by reference TRBV5-1 and TRBJ2-1, is KAGVTQTPRYLIKTRGQQVTLSCSPISGHRSVSWYQQTPGQGLQFLFEYFSETQRNKGNFPGRFSGRQFSNSRSEMNVSTLELGDSALYLCASSFRTGPDGNNEQFFGPGTRLTVL.

This chain uses TRBV20-1 with TRBJ1-6; the match to TRBD1 covers 11 bases. There are 16 residues in the CDR3. J gave up 6 bases and V 3 bases, and 7 bases lay outside the gene matches. Germline lookup yields CDR1 DFQATT and CDR2 SNEGSKA (reference sequence). DNA for the CDR3: TGCAGTGCTAGCGGACAGGGGGCATTTCCTAATTCACCCCTCCACTTT. This encodes CSASGQGAFPNSPLHF.